This TCR beta chain derives from a study of cytomegalovirus exposure and HLA in healthy donors. This CDR3 comprises 15 residues. CDR1 MNHNS and CDR2 SASEGT come from the germline V gene. V lost 4 bases to trimming and J lost 3 bases; unmatched junction nucleotides: 4. Using immunoSEQ multiplex PCR, the repertoire was profiled, and TCRdb retains in-frame clones only, with some absent. This table has hundreds of thousands of clones, 75% to 90% appearing once. Whole-study results and caveats: A subsequent analysis found that TCR clusters from the first cohort also tended to co-occur in the 110 or so validation repertoires, with approximately 95% of cluster scores above 0. The classifier was said to identify cytomegalovirus status with high specificity and sensitivity. The study flagged approximately 180 TCR beta chains as cytomegalovirus-associated.

In the case of this clone: Its antigen is not known.

This clonotype was obtained from a woman between 18 and 30 years old in good health and CMV-seronegative. The V call is TRBV6-1, the J call TRBJ2-2, with 8 nucleotides matching TRBD1. The material sequenced was PBMCs. CDR3 sequence reads: CASSAGTGDTGELFF. The CDR3 nucleotides read TGTGCCAGCAGTGCTGGGACAGGAGACACCGGGGAGCTGTTTTTT.